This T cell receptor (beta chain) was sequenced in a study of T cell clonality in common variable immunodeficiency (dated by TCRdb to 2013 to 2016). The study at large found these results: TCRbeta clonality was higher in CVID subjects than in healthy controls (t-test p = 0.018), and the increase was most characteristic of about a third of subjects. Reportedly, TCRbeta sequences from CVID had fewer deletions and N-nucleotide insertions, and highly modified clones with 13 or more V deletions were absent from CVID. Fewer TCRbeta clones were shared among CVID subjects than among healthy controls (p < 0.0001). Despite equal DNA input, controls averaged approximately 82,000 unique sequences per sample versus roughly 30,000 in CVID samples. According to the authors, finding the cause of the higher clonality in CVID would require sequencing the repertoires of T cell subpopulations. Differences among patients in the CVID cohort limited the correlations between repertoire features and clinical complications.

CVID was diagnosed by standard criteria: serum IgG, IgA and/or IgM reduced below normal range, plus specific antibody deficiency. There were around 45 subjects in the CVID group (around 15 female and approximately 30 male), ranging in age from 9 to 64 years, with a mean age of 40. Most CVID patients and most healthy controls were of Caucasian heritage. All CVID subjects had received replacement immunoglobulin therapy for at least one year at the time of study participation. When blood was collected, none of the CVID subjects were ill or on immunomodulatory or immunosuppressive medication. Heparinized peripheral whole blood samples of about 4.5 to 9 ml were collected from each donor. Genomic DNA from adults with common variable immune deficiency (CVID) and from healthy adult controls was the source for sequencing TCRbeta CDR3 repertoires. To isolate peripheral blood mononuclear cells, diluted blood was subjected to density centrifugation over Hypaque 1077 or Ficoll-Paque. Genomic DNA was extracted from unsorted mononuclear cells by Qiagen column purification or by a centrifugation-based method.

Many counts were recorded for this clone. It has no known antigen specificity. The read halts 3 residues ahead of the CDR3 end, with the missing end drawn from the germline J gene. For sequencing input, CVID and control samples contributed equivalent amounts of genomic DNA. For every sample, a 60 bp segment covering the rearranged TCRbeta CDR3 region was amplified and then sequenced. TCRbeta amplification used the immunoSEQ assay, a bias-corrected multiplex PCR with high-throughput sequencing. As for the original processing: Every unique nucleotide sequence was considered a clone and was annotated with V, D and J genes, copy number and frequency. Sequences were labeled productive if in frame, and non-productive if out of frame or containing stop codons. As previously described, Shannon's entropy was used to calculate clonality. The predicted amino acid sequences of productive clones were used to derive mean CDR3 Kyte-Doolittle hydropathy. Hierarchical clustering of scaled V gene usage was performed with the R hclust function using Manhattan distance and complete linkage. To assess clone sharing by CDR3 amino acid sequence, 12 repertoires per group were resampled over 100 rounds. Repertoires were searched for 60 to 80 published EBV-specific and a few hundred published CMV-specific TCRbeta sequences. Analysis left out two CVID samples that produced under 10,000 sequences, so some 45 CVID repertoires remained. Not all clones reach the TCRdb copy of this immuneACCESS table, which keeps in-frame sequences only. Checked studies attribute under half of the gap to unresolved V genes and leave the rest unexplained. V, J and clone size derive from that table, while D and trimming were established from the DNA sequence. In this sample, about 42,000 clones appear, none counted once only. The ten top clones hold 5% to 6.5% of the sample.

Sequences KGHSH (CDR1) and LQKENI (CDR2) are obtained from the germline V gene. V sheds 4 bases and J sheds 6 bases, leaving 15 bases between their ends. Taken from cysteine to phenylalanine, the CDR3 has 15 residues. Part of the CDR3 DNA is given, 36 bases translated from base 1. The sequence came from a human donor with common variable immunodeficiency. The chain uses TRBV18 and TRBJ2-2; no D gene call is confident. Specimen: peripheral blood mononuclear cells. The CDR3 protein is CASSQTRWVAGELFF. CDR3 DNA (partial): TGTGCCAGCTCACAGACAAGATGGGTCGCCGGGGAG.